The next 27 T cell receptor beta chains were all read from a single sample in a study of spatial heterogeneity in lung cancer. Study observations and caveats: Expanded intratumoral alpha and beta TCR counts tracked tumor mutation counts.

Each CDR3 protein gets one entry after TCRdb re-called the 5' RACE reads with MiXCR. The sample contains several thousand distinct CDR3 sequences, under 3.5% of which appear only once. Antigens for these TCRs are unknown. The sample's time point: sample taken at primary tumor resection. Sample: lung tumor tissue, taken at surgery. These receptors all stem from a male donor with early-stage non-small cell lung cancer.

In this sample, this clonotype turned up many times. CDR3 region: CASSPRTSGYNEQFF. The CDR3 nucleotides read TGTGCCAGCAGTCCTCGGACTAGCGGATACAATGAGCAGTTCTTC. This chain connects TRBV12-3 or TRBV12-4 to TRBJ2-1, with TRBD2 identical over 10 bases. The V gene end was trimmed by 5 bases and the J gene end by 4 bases; junction bases not matched to a gene: 5. This CDR3 region has 15 residues.

This clonotype was detected a few times. The J gene is TRBJ2-1, the V gene TRBV6-1, with TRBD2 matching over 10 bases. The CDR3 length is 16 residues. With V trimmed by 0 bases and J by 8 bases, 7 bases remained unmatched. Germline loops: CDR1 MNHNS, CDR2 SASEGT. The CDR3 nucleotides are TGTGCCAGCAGTGAAGCGGTCCAGCGGGAGGGCGATGAGCAGTTCTTC. It specifies CASSEAVQREGDEQFF.

This clonotype was recorded at least ten times. The chain carries TRBV20-1 and TRBJ2-5; 7 bases match TRBD2. Unmatched junction bases numbered 7, after V lost 0 bases and J lost 3 bases. Germline values: CDR1 DFQATT, CDR2 SNEGSKA (reference sequence). This CDR3 is built from 15 residues. CDR3 in amino acids: CSARDGGVLEETQYF. CDR3 nucleotides: TGCAGTGCTAGAGATGGGGGGGTGCTTGAAGAGACCCAGTACTTC.

In its sample, this clonotype is medium-sized (0.01 to 0.1%). V is TRBV20-1 and J is TRBJ2-3; D ambiguous. Trimming left V 6 bases short and J 2 bases short, with 15 bases between. CDR3 size: 14 residues. Germline CDR1 DFQATT, CDR2 SNEGSKA (reference sequence). CDR3 region: CSALYRAFTDTQYF. The CDR3 DNA reads as TGCAGTGCACTGTACAGAGCGTTCACAGATACGCAGTATTTT.

Within the sample, this clonotype is medium-sized. V gene TRBV25-1 combines with J gene TRBJ1-1; 7 bases match TRBD1. The CDR3 runs to 17 residues. Germline assignment: CDR1 MGHDK and CDR2 SYGVNS. The ends lost 6 bases at V and 2 bases at J; junction bases unmatched: 15. The CDR3 nucleotides read TGTGCCAGCAGGGCTTTGGAAAACAGGGGCCGTAACACTGAAGCTTTCTTT. Translation gives CASRALENRGRNTEAFF.

In its sample, this clonotype was seen many times. J is TRBJ2-1 and V is TRBV7-8; D ambiguous. Between the trimmed V and J ends, which lost 4 bases and 0 bases, there was a span of 13 bases. The CDR3 runs to 16 residues. Germline CDR1 SGHVS, CDR2 FQNEAQ. The CDR3 DNA reads as TGTGCCAGCAGCTCCCCCCAGGCCAGCTCCTACAATGAGCAGTTCTTC. Translating gives CASSSPQASSYNEQFF.

This clonotype was recorded at least ten times. V and J are TRBV7-2 and TRBJ2-7; 7 bases agree with TRBD2. The trim removed 3 bases at V and 0 bases at J, leaving 2 bases unmatched. Germline loops: CDR1 SGHTA, CDR2 FQGNSA. This CDR3 has 14 amino acids. CDR3 coding DNA: TGTGCCAGCAGCTTGGGGGGGGGCTCCTACGAGCAGTACTTC. It yields the protein CASSLGGGSYEQYF.

This clonotype has ten or more counts. The chain employs TRBV2 and TRBJ1-4; tentative D call: TRBD1 (6 bases). Deletions cut 3 bases from V and 7 bases from J, with 12 bases between. Germline V gene sequence: CDR1 SNHLY, CDR2 FYNNEI. The CDR3 runs to 14 residues. The chain's CDR3 is CASSEVPRGEKLFF. The CDR3 bases are TGTGCCAGCAGTGAGGTACCCAGGGGTGAAAAACTGTTTTTT.

This clonotype is medium-sized (0.01 to 0.1%) by share. This rearrangement joins TRBV6-1 to TRBJ2-3; D ambiguous. The V gene lost 6 bases and the J gene lost 3 bases, with 19 bases spanning the gap. The CDR3 length is 16 residues. Germline assignment: CDR1 MNHNS and CDR2 SASEGT. CDR3 nucleotides: TGTGCCAGCAGGGTCCCAACAAGCAAGAATACAGATACGCAGTATTTT. Translating it yields CASRVPTSKNTDTQYF.

This clonotype has ten or more counts. The chain joins TRBV3-1 to TRBJ2-7; D tentatively fits TRBD1 or TRBD2 (5 bases each). The CDR3 runs to 15 residues. Germline assignment: CDR1 LGHDT and CDR2 YNNKEL (reference sequence). Trimming removed 0 bases from V and 4 bases from J, with 13 bases in between. CDR3 sequence reads: CASSQDLGEIYEQYF. The CDR3 nucleotides are TGTGCCAGCAGCCAAGATTTGGGGGAAATTTACGAGCAGTACTTC.

This clonotype was detected many times. The J gene is TRBJ2-2, the V gene TRBV19; 7 bases match TRBD2. This CDR3 has 17 amino acids. The germline CDR1 and CDR2 sequences are LNHDA and SQIVND (reference sequence). J was trimmed by 0 bases and V by 6 bases; bases with no gene match: 10. This chain's CDR3 is CASRSIGGYPNTGELFF. The CDR3 DNA is TGTGCCAGTAGGAGTATCGGGGGGTACCCGAACACCGGGGAGCTGTTTTTT. Combining the CDR3 with reference TRBV19 and TRBJ2-2 gives the whole variable domain DGGITQSPKYLFRKEGQNVTLSCEQNLNHDAMYWYRQDPGQGLRLIYYSQIVNDFQKGDIAEGYSVSREKKESFPLTVTSAQKNPTAFYLCASRSIGGYPNTGELFFGEGSRLTVL.

By sample fraction, this clonotype is medium-sized. V usage is TRBV5-1 and J usage is TRBJ2-5, with D possibly being TRBD1 (6 bases). Germline values: CDR1 SGHRS, CDR2 YFSETQ. The V gene lost 4 bases and the J gene lost 3 bases, with 16 bases spanning the gap. CDR3 length: 15 residues. The CDR3 sequence is CASSPEGGVEETQYF. In DNA, the CDR3 is TGCGCCAGCAGCCCGGAAGGGGGAGTTGAAGAGACCCAGTACTTC.

This clonotype was seen ten or more times. This chain joins TRBV7-9 and TRBJ2-7; maybe TRBD2 (7 bases). Trimming left V 3 bases short and J 0 bases short, with 12 bases between. The CDR3 has 15 residues. Looked up from germline, CDR1 is SEHNR and CDR2 is FQNEAQ (reference sequence). CDR3: CASSLGGGLSYEQYF. DNA for the CDR3: TGTGCCAGCAGCTTGGGGGGGGGCCTCTCCTACGAGCAGTACTTC.

Judged by abundance, this clonotype is medium-sized. V and J are TRBV5-6 and TRBJ1-2; 12 bases match TRBD1. CDR3 length equals 17 residues. Trimming took 0 bases from V and 7 from J; bases not matched to a gene: 10. Germline CDR1 SGHDT, CDR2 YYEEEE. The CDR3 protein is CASSLGSPGQGAFGYTF. CDR3 coding DNA: TGTGCCAGCAGCTTGGGCAGTCCGGGACAGGGGGCTTTTGGCTACACCTTC.

This clonotype showed up many times. The chain couples TRBV28 to TRBJ2-2, with D hard to call. V was shortened by 6 bases and J by 8 bases, with 10 bases between the two germline ends. Germline lookup yields CDR1 MDHEN and CDR2 SYDVKM. The CDR3 spans 12 residues. CDR3 region: CASRGIEGELFF. DNA of the CDR3: TGTGCCAGCAGGGGTATAGAAGGGGAGCTGTTTTTT.

This clonotype showed up many times. The chain combines TRBV19 with TRBJ2-7, with D unresolved. The V end was cut by 6 bases, the J end by 1 base, with 4 bases between. This CDR3 has 11 residues. Germline CDR1 is LNHDA and CDR2 is SQIVND (reference sequence). The CDR3 DNA is TGTGCCAGTAGCCGGTCCTACGAGCAGTACTTC. It codes for CASSRSYEQYF.

This clonotype was picked up many times. The chain combines TRBV6-1 with TRBJ1-1, with TRBD1 matching over 10 bases. The CDR3 loop spans 14 amino acids. CDR1 is MNHNS and CDR2 is SASEGT in the germline V gene. V trimming: 2 bases; J trimming: 10 bases; junction bases outside the gene matches: 7. The CDR3: CASSELTGGFLAFF. The CDR3 nucleotides are TGTGCCAGCAGTGAACTGACAGGGGGCTTTCTAGCTTTCTTT.

This clonotype counts as medium-sized. The chain joins TRBV6-1 to TRBJ1-2, with no clear D. Looked up from germline, CDR1 is MNHNS and CDR2 is SASEGT. V was cut by 2 bases and J by 4 bases, with 2 bases left in between. This CDR3 has 11 amino acids. The CDR3 region has the DNA TGTGCCAGCAGTGAACTCTATGGCTACACCTTC. Translating it yields CASSELYGYTF.

This clonotype has ten or more counts. The chain's CDR3 is CASSLGNTGELFF. CDR3 DNA: TGTGCCAGCAGTTTAGGGAACACCGGGGAGCTGTTTTTT. The chain is built from TRBV12-3 or TRBV12-4 and TRBJ2-2; no definite D call. This CDR3 has 13 residues. Between the trimmed V and J ends, which lost 1 base and 1 base, there was a span of 1 base.

This clonotype was observed at least ten times. DNA for the CDR3: TGCAGTGCTCAGAGGGCCCGGGGGTCGGCTGAAGCTTTCTTT. It specifies CSAQRARGSAEAFF. The chain combines TRBV20-1 with TRBJ1-1; tentatively, D is TRBD1 (5 bases). V lost 5 bases to trimming and J lost 6 bases, with 19 bases between them. CDR3 length: 14 amino acids. The germline V gene encodes CDR1 DFQATT and CDR2 SNEGSKA (reference sequence).

This clonotype was detected many times. The genes are TRBV5-1 and TRBJ2-7; the D call may be TRBD1 or TRBD2 (8 bases each). The CDR3 is 20 residues long. V lost 4 bases and J 5 bases, leaving 34 bases between the germline ends. The germline gives CDR1 SGHRS, CDR2 YFSETQ. The CDR3 DNA reads TGCGCCAGCAGCCCTGAGAAACCCCAGGTCAGGGGGCCGGGGGGGGACGAGCAGTACTTC. Translation gives CASSPEKPQVRGPGGDEQYF.

By sample fraction, this clonotype is medium-sized. V is TRBV29-1 and J is TRBJ2-3; possibly TRBD1 or TRBD2 for D (6 bases each). The germline V gene encodes CDR1 SQVTM and CDR2 ANQGSEA. Trimming shortened V by 3 bases and J by 2 bases, and 9 bases separated the two germline ends. The CDR3 spans 13 residues. The CDR3 DNA reads TGCAGCGTTGATAGGGGGGACACAGATACGCAGTATTTT. Protein product: CSVDRGDTDTQYF.

This clonotype was seen at least ten times. CDR3: CASSHRRTVNTEAFF. For the CDR3, the DNA is TGTGCCAGTAGCCATCGACGGACGGTGAACACTGAAGCTTTCTTT. V gene TRBV19 combines with J gene TRBJ1-1; D not certain. Germline CDR1 reads LNHDA; CDR2 reads SQIVND (reference sequence). The V gene lost 6 bases and the J gene lost 0 bases, with 14 bases spanning the gap. The CDR3 length is 15 residues.

Many counts were recorded for this clonotype. J is TRBJ1-4 and V is TRBV6-2 or TRBV6-3, with TRBD1 as a possible D gene (6 bases). Germline CDR1 MNHEY, CDR2 SVGEGT. Trimming took 0 bases from V and 5 from J, leaving 16 bases between them. The CDR3 spans 17 residues. CDR3 sequence (DNA): TGTGCCAGCAGTTACTCGTTTAGGGACACGATGAATGAAAAACTGTTTTTT. Residues: CASSYSFRDTMNEKLFF.

This clonotype has only a few counts. The rearrangement uses TRBV19 and TRBJ1-5, with D tentatively TRBD1 (6 bases). Trimming took off 10 bases at V and 0 bases at J, with 16 bases between the two ends. This CDR3 spans 15 amino acids. Germline CDR1 is LNHDA and CDR2 is SQIVND (reference sequence). The CDR3 nucleotides read TGTGCCACCCTCGGCAGGGGCAATAGCAATCAGCCCCAGCATTTT. Translating it yields CATLGRGNSNQPQHF.

The sample holds many counts of this clonotype. The chain couples TRBV5-6 to TRBJ1-2, with TRBD1 identical over 8 bases. This CDR3 is built from 14 residues. Germline CDR1 is SGHDT and CDR2 is YYEEEE. V dropped 4 bases and J dropped 7; count of bases not matched to a gene: 9. The CDR3 reads CASSPGPDRAGYTF. CDR3 DNA: TGTGCCAGCAGCCCCGGGCCGGACAGGGCTGGCTACACCTTC.

This clonotype appeared many times. The V and J genes are TRBV30 and TRBJ2-3, with a weak D call TRBD2 (5 bases). The CDR3 loop spans 14 amino acids. From germline, CDR1 is GTSNPN and CDR2 SVGIG (reference sequence). V shed 4 bases and J shed 4 bases, with 15 bases lying between them. This CDR3 reads CAWTEGSPADTQYF. The CDR3, as DNA: TGTGCCTGGACGGAAGGGAGTCCAGCAGATACGCAGTATTTT.